One and the same sample provided the 8 T cell receptor beta chains below, sequenced in a study of beta chain features in type 1 diabetes. The investigators reverse transcribed all of the isolated RNA, so they sequenced expressed TCRB transcripts. Here immunoSEQ multiplex PCR was the method, and the copy in TCRdb shows in-frame clones only, minus some. The sample includes around 500,000 clones, more than 9.5% of them seen just once. The sequencing input was naive CD4+ T cells from blood. The receptors come from a woman between 18 and 30 years old in good health.

A few counts support this clone. The V call is TRBV4-3, the J call TRBJ2-2; D ambiguous. The germline V gene has CDR1 LGHNA and CDR2 YSLEER. Trimming removed 2 bases at V and 2 bases at J, with 6 bases between. The CDR3 loop spans 14 amino acids. CDR3 in amino acids: CASSQFPNTGELFF. The CDR3 DNA sequence: TGCGCCAGCAGCCAATTCCCCAACACCGGGGAGCTGTTTTTT.

In this sample, this clone turned up a few times. The rearrangement joins TRBV9 to TRBJ2-3; a possible D gene is TRBD2 (6 bases). There are 16 residues in the CDR3. V lost 0 bases, J lost 1 base, and 12 bases lay in between. Per the germline V gene, CDR1 is SGDLS and CDR2 is YYNGEE. The chain's CDR3 is CASSVGGRQGTDTQYF. The CDR3 DNA sequence: TGTGCCAGCAGCGTAGGGGGGAGGCAAGGCACAGATACGCAGTATTTT.

There are a few counts of this clone. The chain carries TRBV7-6 and TRBJ1-4; D might be TRBD1 (6 bases). The CDR3 sequence is 14 residues long. In germline, CDR1 is SGHVS, CDR2 FNYEAQ. Trimming pared 7 bases from V and 3 bases from J, leaving 12 bases between. CDR3 region: CASTKSGANEKLFF. DNA for the CDR3: TGTGCCAGCACCAAATCAGGGGCTAATGAAAAACTGTTTTTT.

The rearrangement links TRBV5-1 to TRBJ2-1, with D unresolved. This CDR3 has 15 residues. Germline V lookup: CDR1 SGHRS, CDR2 YFSETQ. The ends were cut back, 4 bases at V and 10 bases at J, with 21 bases in the middle. The CDR3 nucleotides read TGCGCCAGCAGCGTTGGAGTGGCACAGAGCCTCGAGCAGTTCTTC. This encodes CASSVGVAQSLEQFF. Based on the CDR3 plus reference TRBV5-1 and TRBJ2-1, the full variable domain is KAGVTQTPRYLIKTRGQQVTLSCSPISGHRSVSWYQQTPGQGLQFLFEYFSETQRNKGNFPGRFSGRQFSNSRSEMNVSTLELGDSALYLCASSVGVAQSLEQFFGPGTRLTVL.

The V gene is TRBV27, the J gene TRBJ1-1, with D hard to call. V lost 5 bases and J 7 bases, leaving 11 bases between the germline ends. Germline CDR1 and CDR2: MNHEY and SMNVEV (reference sequence). The CDR3 is 12 residues long. The CDR3 protein is CASSDRTDEAFF. The DNA for the CDR3 is TGTGCCAGCAGTGATCGAACAGATGAAGCTTTCTTT.

In this sample, this clone turned up a few times. Sequence at one end of the junction differs from germline and may be a read error. The CDR3 coding sequence is TGTGCCAGCAGCGCTGTGCGTGGTGTGTGGGGCGTGGTCTTC. Encoded protein: CASSAVRGVWGVVF. The chain is built from TRBV27 and TRBJ2-1; tentative D call: TRBD1 (5 bases). The V gene's germline CDR1 is MNHEY and CDR2 SMNVEV (reference sequence). This CDR3 spans 14 amino acids.

This clone was counted a single time. CDR3 coding DNA: TGTGCCAGCAGCAAACAGGGAAGACCGGGGGAGCAGTACTTC. Protein product: CASSKQGRPGEQYF. The chain recombines TRBV27 with TRBJ2-7; TRBD1 might be the D (6 bases). The CDR3 has 14 amino acids. The germline V gene encodes CDR1 MNHEY and CDR2 SMNVEV (reference sequence). The V end lost 6 bases, the J end lost 7 bases, and 19 bases lay between the germline ends.

V is TRBV4-2 and J is TRBJ2-1; 13 bases map to TRBD2. V dropped 2 bases and J dropped 7; count of bases not matched to a gene: 11. Germline V gene sequence: CDR1 LGHNA, CDR2 YNFKEQ. The CDR3 extends over 18 amino acids. Here the CDR3 DNA reads TGTGCCAGCAGCCAACAGCCCCAACTAGCGGGAGGGCCTAATGAGCAGTTCTTC. Encoded protein: CASSQQPQLAGGPNEQFF.